The sequence of this T cell receptor (beta chain) was determined in a study of tumor-infiltrating lymphocytes in oesophageal squamous cell carcinoma. The CDR3 is made up of 15 amino acids. CDR1 and CDR2 from the germline V gene are ENHRY and SYGVKD. TCRdb reprocessed the PCR reads via MiXCR and lists one record per CDR3 protein. The sample consists of around 14,000 distinct CDR3 sequences, roughly 50% of them appearing once. Sequencing was done on a sample of esophageal tumor tissue. This TCR derives from a male donor with esophageal squamous cell carcinoma. The genes are TRBV10-3 and TRBJ2-6, with D perhaps TRBD2 (6 bases). The tail of the sequence fits TRBJ2-7 better, so the J call may be wrong. The CDR3 protein is CAISGGDGASYEQYF. The CDR3 bases are TGTGCCATCAGTGGCGGGGACGGGGCTTCCTACGAGCAGTACTTC.